The 22 T cell receptor beta chains presented below share a single source sample, sequenced in a study of vaccination and CD4 T cells after COVID-19. An Oncomine TCR Beta short-read assay was used to sequence the DNA from cultured CD4+ T cells. TCRdb re-derived calls from the PCR reads in MiXCR, one entry per CDR3 protein. The data hold about 19,000 distinct CDR3 sequences, with more than 50% observed a single time. Sample treatment: approximately nine-day PBMC culture with coronavirus spike peptide pools or control peptides (ViraFEST assay). Their antigen targets remain unknown. Sequenced here: CD4+ T cells from blood, cultured in vitro, sampled before SARS-CoV-2 vaccination. The receptors were gathered from a human donor who had recovered from COVID-19.

The chain carries TRBV2 and TRBJ2-3; D is uncertain. This CDR3 is 14 amino acids long. Germline V gene lookup returns CDR1 SNHLY and CDR2 FYNNEI. The V and J ends lost 10 bases and 1 base respectively, with 15 bases between them. CDR3 loop: CATHVGRGTDTQYF. CDR3 sequence (DNA): TGTGCCACCCACGTCGGAAGGGGCACAGATACGCAGTATTTT.

This clonotype was counted a few times. The chain links TRBV29-1 to TRBJ1-5, with D possibly matching TRBD1 (6 bases). V shed 4 bases and J shed 2 bases, with 9 bases lying between them. This CDR3 comprises 13 residues. The germline V gene has CDR1 SQVTM and CDR2 ANQGSEA. The CDR3: CSVGGARNQPQHF. The CDR3 region has the DNA TGCAGCGTTGGGGGGGCGCGCAATCAGCCCCAGCATTTT.

The chain combines TRBV2 with TRBJ1-5, with no clear D. Germline V gene lookup returns CDR1 SNHLY and CDR2 FYNNEI. Trimming removed 8 bases from V and 2 bases from J, with 7 bases in between. The CDR3 is 12 residues long. The DNA for the CDR3 is TGTGCCAGCCGTTTGGGCAATCAGCCCCAGCATTTT. It specifies CASRLGNQPQHF. The entire variable domain, with the rest obtained from reference TRBV2 and TRBJ1-5, is as follows: EPEVTQTPSHQVTQMGQEVILRCVPISNHLYFYWYRQILGQKVEFLVSFYNNEISEKSEIFDDQFSVERPDGSNFTLKIRSTKLEDSAMYFCASRLGNQPQHFGDGTRLSIL.

The chain joins TRBV28 to TRBJ1-2, with 7 bases identical to TRBD1. The V and J ends lost 6 bases and 3 bases, in that order; junction bases with no gene match: 7. Looked up from germline, CDR1 is MDHEN and CDR2 is SYDVKM. The CDR3 spans 14 residues. The CDR3 DNA reads as TGTGCCAGCAGCTCAGGGGGTCGGTACTATGGCTACACCTTC. It specifies CASSSGGRYYGYTF.

This clonotype occurred a few times. V usage is TRBV6-1 and J usage is TRBJ1-1; a weak D match, TRBD1 (5 bases). Germline V gene data show CDR1 as MNHNS and CDR2 as SASEGT. The CDR3 length is 16 residues. V was shortened by 3 bases and J by 5 bases, with 19 bases between the two germline ends. The CDR3 region has the DNA TGTGCCAGCAGTGATCAGGTGGATTGGGGGGAGACTGAAGCTTTCTTT. Translating it yields CASSDQVDWGETEAFF.

The chain couples TRBV29-1 to TRBJ1-2; 8 bases line up with TRBD1. The CDR3 contains 12 residues. Germline V gene data show CDR1 as SQVTM and CDR2 as ANQGSEA. The V and J ends lost 5 bases and 7 bases, in that order; junction bases with no gene match: 6. The CDR3 loop reads CSVTRGLFGYTF. The DNA of the CDR3 is TGCAGCGTTACCAGGGGGCTCTTTGGCTACACCTTC.

This clonotype has a handful of counts. The chain is built from TRBV27 and TRBJ1-6; 10 bases line up with TRBD1. J gave up 8 bases and V 3 bases, and 1 base lay outside the gene matches. The CDR3 spans 14 residues. Looked up from germline, CDR1 is MNHEY and CDR2 is SMNVEV (reference sequence). CDR3: CASSLDRGDSPLHF. The CDR3, as DNA: TGTGCCAGCAGTTTGGACAGGGGGGATTCACCCCTCCACTTT.

The chain couples TRBV6-5 to TRBJ1-1; no definite D call. This CDR3 is built from 14 residues. CDR1 MNHEY and CDR2 SVGAGI come from the germline V gene. The V gene lost 0 bases and the J gene lost 6 bases, with 11 bases spanning the gap. The CDR3 here is CASSYSRRAAEAFF. The CDR3 DNA is TGTGCCAGCAGTTACTCGAGACGGGCGGCTGAAGCTTTCTTT.

The genes are TRBV10-3 and TRBJ1-5; 8 bases are a match to TRBD1. The V gene's germline CDR1 is ENHRY and CDR2 SYGVKD. J gave up 2 bases and V 4 bases, and 7 bases lay outside the gene matches. The CDR3 sequence is 16 residues long. The CDR3: CAISATGGEGNQPQHF. CDR3 nucleotides: TGTGCCATCAGTGCAACAGGGGGAGAAGGCAATCAGCCCCAGCATTTT.

The V gene is TRBV2, the J gene TRBJ1-1, with 9 bases lining up with TRBD1. Germline V gene data show CDR1 as SNHLY and CDR2 as FYNNEI. V lost 3 bases and J lost 6; bases outside the gene matches: 8. The CDR3 length is 15 residues. Here the CDR3 DNA reads TGTGCCAGCAGTGAGGAGCCGGGACAGGGATCTGAAGCTTTCTTT. Its protein product is CASSEEPGQGSEAFF.

This clonotype was detected only a few times. V and J are TRBV21-1 and TRBJ1-6; the table's D call TRBD1 went unverified against the DNA. TRBV21-1 is an annotated pseudogene. The CDR3 has 13 residues. The CDR3 sequence: CASDRIYNSPLHF. CDR3 coding DNA: TGTGCCAGCGACAGGATTTATAATTCACCCCTCCACTTT.

This clonotype was picked up one time. The chain joins TRBV6-5 to TRBJ1-6; weak D call: TRBD1 (6 bases). This CDR3 has 15 residues. Germline lookup yields CDR1 MNHEY and CDR2 SVGAGI. V lost 2 bases to trimming and J lost 8 bases, with 13 bases between them. This CDR3 reads CASSYTGPRYSPLHF. The CDR3 bases are TGTGCCAGCAGTTACACAGGGCCCCGATATTCACCCCTCCACTTT.

The chain links TRBV7-9 to TRBJ2-5; the match to TRBD1 covers 8 bases. With 5 bases clipped from V and 5 bases from J, the junction kept 4 bases outside the gene matches. The CDR3 is 13 amino acids. Germline CDR1 and CDR2: SEHNR and FQNEAQ (reference sequence). The chain's CDR3 is CASSETGGETQYF. CDR3 in DNA: TGTGCCAGCAGCGAAACAGGGGGTGAGACCCAGTACTTC.

The chain recombines TRBV6-5 with TRBJ2-5; maybe TRBD2 (6 bases). CDR1 MNHEY and CDR2 SVGAGI come from the germline V gene. V lost 0 bases and J 2 bases, leaving 7 bases between the germline ends. CDR3 size: 14 residues. The CDR3 is CASSYSAGQETQYF. The CDR3 DNA follows: TGTGCCAGCAGTTACTCCGCGGGACAAGAGACCCAGTACTTC.

This clonotype was detected only once. The chain uses TRBV20-1 and TRBJ2-3; the match to TRBD2 covers 9 bases. The V gene's germline CDR1 is DFQATT and CDR2 SNEGSKA (reference sequence). The V and J ends lost 6 bases and 0 bases, in that order; junction bases with no gene match: 13. The CDR3 is made up of 17 amino acids. The CDR3 DNA is TGCAGTGCCCTACCCTCTAGACTAGCGGAGAGCACAGATACGCAGTATTTT. Amino acid sequence: CSALPSRLAESTDTQYF.

The chain is built from TRBV10-3 and TRBJ2-7; a weak D match, TRBD1 (7 bases). V was pared by 4 bases and J by 6 bases, with 22 bases between. In germline, CDR1 is ENHRY, CDR2 SYGVKD. The length of the CDR3 is 16 residues. The CDR3 sequence: CAISVGGDSKAGEQYF. The CDR3 bases are TGTGCCATCAGTGTGGGTGGGGACAGCAAAGCGGGCGAGCAGTACTTC.

The V call is TRBV9, the J call TRBJ1-6, with D unresolved. In germline, CDR1 is SGDLS, CDR2 YYNGEE. Trimming shortened V by 0 bases and J by 11 bases, and 12 bases separated the two germline ends. The CDR3 consists of 14 residues. The CDR3 region is CASSVEDARPPLHF. Written as DNA, the CDR3 is TGTGCCAGCAGCGTAGAAGACGCCAGGCCACCCCTCCACTTT.

The table lists this clonotype with a few counts. V gene TRBV6-1 combines with J gene TRBJ1-5, with 11 bases lining up with TRBD1. The CDR3 covers 19 residues. Per germline, CDR1 MNHNS and CDR2 SASEGT. Trimming took 6 bases from V and 2 from J; bases not matched to a gene: 15. CDR3 loop: CASSGQGAKFPFGNQPQHF. CDR3 in DNA: TGTGCCAGCAGCGGACAGGGGGCGAAATTCCCATTTGGCAATCAGCCCCAGCATTTT.

V is TRBV24-1 and J is TRBJ2-1; TRBD2 matches 10 bases. The J call may be in error: the DNA end matches TRBJ2-7 better. Per the germline V gene, CDR1 is KGHDR and CDR2 is SFDVKD. This CDR3 comprises 12 residues. Here the CDR3 reads CATTSGSHEQYF. As DNA, the CDR3 is TGTGCCACCACTAGCGGGAGCCATGAGCAGTACTTC.

This chain connects TRBV2 to TRBJ1-2, with D tentatively TRBD1 (6 bases). Germline V lookup: CDR1 SNHLY, CDR2 FYNNEI. CDR3 length: 15 amino acids. V was pared by 3 bases and J by 2 bases, with 13 bases between. The CDR3 region is CASSEGQGSNYGYTF. As DNA, the CDR3 is TGTGCCAGCAGTGAGGGGCAGGGGAGCAACTATGGCTACACCTTC. Full variable domain (remainder filled in from reference TRBV2 and TRBJ1-2): EPEVTQTPSHQVTQMGQEVILRCVPISNHLYFYWYRQILGQKVEFLVSFYNNEISEKSEIFDDQFSVERPDGSNFTLKIRSTKLEDSAMYFCASSEGQGSNYGYTFGSGTRLTVV.

The chain is built from TRBV7-2 and TRBJ2-7, with TRBD2 matching over 13 bases. V was clipped by 5 bases and J by 2 bases; unmatched bases: 3. Per germline, CDR1 SGHTA and CDR2 FQGNSA. The CDR3 spans 15 residues. The CDR3 DNA follows: TGTGCCAGCAGCCCCGGACTAGCGGGAGCCTACGAGCAGTACTTC. Amino acid sequence: CASSPGLAGAYEQYF.

This clonotype has a handful of counts. The gene calls are TRBV4-2 and TRBJ2-2; the match to TRBD2 covers 7 bases. This CDR3 comprises 15 residues. V lost 1 base, J lost 4 bases, and 3 bases stayed unmatched. Germline V gives CDR1 LGHNA, CDR2 YNFKEQ. This CDR3 is CASSQGSGVTGELFF. CDR3 nucleotides: TGTGCCAGCAGCCAAGGCAGCGGGGTCACCGGGGAGCTGTTTTTT.